Each of the 24 T cell receptor beta chains below was sequenced from the same sample in a study of cytomegalovirus exposure and HLA in healthy donors. Primers for the PCR totalled 60 Vbeta and 13 Jbeta. The assay was immunoSEQ multiplex PCR, and TCRdb's table has in-frame clones only and misses some. The data contain about 160,000 clones, over 75% of them seen just once; the ten biggest clones take up 0.85% to 1%. The sequencing input was PBMCs. Receptors originate from a woman between 45 and 60 years old in good health and CMV-seropositive.

Concerning this clone: Sequence at one end of the junction differs from germline and may be a read error. The chain couples TRBV7-2 to TRBJ2-1; 8 bases are shared with TRBD1. This CDR3 region has 16 residues. Germline V lookup: CDR1 SGHTA, CDR2 FQGNSA. The CDR3 region has the DNA TGTGCCAGCAGCGCGTCCGGGACAGGTTCCTTCAATGAGCAGTTCTTC. Translating gives CASSASGTGSFNEQFF. The full variable domain, in which reference TRBV7-2 and TRBJ2-1 provide the parts outside the CDR3, is GAGVSQSPSNKVTEKGKDVELRCDPISGHTALYWYRQSLGQGLEFLIYFQGNSAPDKSGLPSDRFSAERTGGSVSTLTIQRTQQEDSAVYLCASSASGTGSFNEQFFGPGTRLTVL.

V gene TRBV10-1 combines with J gene TRBJ1-1; 10 nucleotides align to TRBD1. The CDR3 is made up of 13 amino acids. V lost 9 bases to trimming and J lost 1 base; unmatched junction nucleotides: 2. The germline V gene encodes CDR1 WNHNN and CDR2 SYGVQD (reference sequence). The CDR3 spells CARDRGWNTEAFF. In DNA, the CDR3 is TGCGCCAGGGACAGGGGGTGGAACACTGAAGCTTTCTTT.

The gene calls are TRBV19 and TRBJ1-2; 7 bases are a match to TRBD1. This CDR3 is built from 14 residues. From germline, CDR1 is LNHDA and CDR2 SQIVND (reference sequence). Trimming removed 0 bases from V and 7 bases from J; junction bases left unmatched: 5. Written as DNA, the CDR3 is TGTGCCAGTAGTATAGATGCAGGGGGGTTTGGCTACACCTTC. Translated, it gives CASSIDAGGFGYTF.

DNA for the CDR3: TGTGCCAGCAGCGTAGAGGAAGGCAGGGTAATCAATCAGCCCCAGCATTTT. Its protein product is CASSVEEGRVINQPQHF. This chain links TRBV9 with TRBJ1-5; TRBD1 might be the D (5 bases). With 0 bases removed from V and 3 bases from J, the gap between germline ends came to 16 bases. Germline lookup yields CDR1 SGDLS and CDR2 YYNGEE. This CDR3 spans 17 amino acids.

The V call is TRBV7-2, the J call TRBJ1-4, with no clear D. Trimming stripped 4 bases from V and 7 bases from J, with 4 bases between. The length of the CDR3 is 11 residues. Per the germline V gene, CDR1 is SGHTA and CDR2 is FQGNSA. The CDR3 spells CASSSGEKLFF. In DNA, the CDR3 is TGTGCCAGCAGCTCGGGTGAAAAACTGTTTTTT.

This clone was seen a handful of times. The V gene is TRBV5-4, the J gene TRBJ2-1; 11 positions match TRBD2. Germline CDR1 SGHNT, CDR2 YYREEE (reference sequence). V lost 0 bases to trimming and J lost 9 bases; unmatched junction nucleotides: 5. The CDR3 length is 15 residues. The chain's CDR3 is CASSLATSGESEQFF. The CDR3, as DNA: TGTGCCAGCAGCTTGGCGACTAGCGGGGAAAGTGAGCAGTTCTTC.

The V and J genes are TRBV27 and TRBJ1-1; possibly TRBD1 for D (6 bases). This CDR3 has 13 amino acids. The V gene's germline CDR1 is MNHEY and CDR2 SMNVEV (reference sequence). V was trimmed by 3 bases and J by 9 bases, leaving 14 bases between them. CDR3: CASSLPGQRKAFF. In DNA, the CDR3 is TGTGCCAGCAGTTTGCCGGGACAACGTAAAGCTTTCTTT.

This clone was observed a few times. V is TRBV7-8 and J is TRBJ2-4; 12 bases are shared with TRBD1. There are 19 residues in the CDR3. CDR1 is SGHVS and CDR2 is FQNEAQ in the germline V gene. Unmatched junction bases numbered 11, after V lost 5 bases and J lost 0 bases. CDR3 nucleotide sequence: TGTGCCAGCAGCCTAAAAGGGACAGGGGGCGACCTAGCCAAAAACATTCAGTACTTC. It codes for CASSLKGTGGDLAKNIQYF. The full variable domain, completed using reference TRBV7-8 and TRBJ2-4, is GAGVSQSPRYKVAKRGQDVALRCDPISGHVSLFWYQQALGQGPEFLTYFQNEAQLDKSGLPSDRFFAERPEGSVSTLKIQRTQQEDSAVYLCASSLKGTGGDLAKNIQYFGAGTRLSVL.

J is TRBJ1-1 and V is TRBV4-2; D not certain. Between the trimmed V and J ends, which lost 1 base and 2 bases, there was a span of 17 bases. Germline V lookup: CDR1 LGHNA, CDR2 YNFKEQ. The CDR3 totals 17 residues. CDR3 bases: TGTGCCAGCAGCCAAGTCGGCATATCGGCAGGAAACACTGAAGCTTTCTTT. This sequence encodes CASSQVGISAGNTEAFF.

The chain uses TRBV7-2 and TRBJ1-4; TRBD1 matches at 7 bases. In germline, CDR1 is SGHTA, CDR2 FQGNSA. The V gene end was trimmed by 2 bases and the J gene end by 7 bases; junction bases not matched to a gene: 7. This CDR3 is built from 15 residues. CDR3 region: CASSLLRGRGEKLFF. The DNA of the CDR3 is TGTGCCAGCAGCTTACTAAGGGGGCGAGGTGAAAAACTGTTTTTT. Complete variable domain (other parts from reference TRBV7-2 and TRBJ1-4): GAGVSQSPSNKVTEKGKDVELRCDPISGHTALYWYRQSLGQGLEFLIYFQGNSAPDKSGLPSDRFSAERTGGSVSTLTIQRTQQEDSAVYLCASSLLRGRGEKLFFGSGTQLSVL.

The chain is built from TRBV7-9 and TRBJ1-4, with a tentative D call TRBD1 (5 bases). Trimming took off 5 bases at V and 8 bases at J, with 12 bases between the two ends. Germline CDR1 is SEHNR and CDR2 is FQNEAQ (reference sequence). This CDR3 has 13 residues. For the CDR3, the DNA is TGTGCCAGCAGCCCGGGGGGATACGAAAAACTGTTTTTT. Translating it yields CASSPGGYEKLFF.

The V gene is TRBV11-2, the J gene TRBJ2-7, with D unclear. Germline values: CDR1 SGHAT, CDR2 FQNNGV. V gave up 2 bases and J gave up 2 bases, with 7 bases separating them. The CDR3 contains 13 residues. The CDR3 region has the DNA TGTGCCAGCAGCTTATTACGGGCCTACGAGCAGTACTTC. This translates into CASSLLRAYEQYF.

The chain recombines TRBV5-4 with TRBJ2-3; TRBD2 agrees at 10 bases. From germline, CDR1 is SGHNT and CDR2 YYREEE (reference sequence). With V trimmed by 0 bases and J by 2 bases, 9 bases remained unmatched. This CDR3 has 18 amino acids. As DNA, the CDR3 is TGTGCCAGCAGCTTGGCCGGGAGAGCGGGAGGGAACACAGATACGCAGTATTTT. It encodes CASSLAGRAGGNTDTQYF.

The chain uses TRBV19 and TRBJ2-6; D is unclear. From germline, CDR1 is LNHDA and CDR2 SQIVND (reference sequence). The CDR3 is 13 residues long. Trimming left V 4 bases short and J 4 bases short, with 5 bases between. The CDR3 DNA is TGTGCCAGTAGTACTCTAGGGGCCAACGTCCTGACTTTC. Its protein is CASSTLGANVLTF.

This clone turned up a few times. V is TRBV7-8 and J is TRBJ1-2, with 7 bases fitting TRBD1. V lost 4 bases to trimming and J lost 4 bases; unmatched junction nucleotides: 6. The CDR3 is 14 residues long. Germline V gives CDR1 SGHVS, CDR2 FQNEAQ. CDR3 loop: CASSSRDRLYGYTF. The CDR3 nucleotides read TGTGCCAGCAGCTCGAGGGACAGACTCTATGGCTACACCTTC.

J is TRBJ2-7 and V is TRBV6-7; D perhaps matches TRBD1 (6 bases). TRBV6-7 is sorted into the ORF group, with uncertain function. V was trimmed by 5 bases and J by 0 bases, leaving 14 bases between them. The CDR3 extends over 15 amino acids. CDR3 DNA: TGTGCCAGCAGTAGCTTGGACAGAAACTCCTACGAGCAGTACTTC. This encodes CASSSLDRNSYEQYF.

CDR3 loop: CASSLSAYNEQFF. CDR3 nucleotides: TGTGCCAGCAGCCTTAGCGCCTACAATGAGCAGTTCTTC. This chain joins TRBV7-2 and TRBJ2-1; possible D gene TRBD2, 5 bases. CDR1 and CDR2 from the germline V gene are SGHTA and FQGNSA. The CDR3 is 13 residues long. Trimming took 5 bases from V and 2 from J, leaving 7 bases between them.

This sequence joins TRBV5-1 and TRBJ1-5; 10 bases are a match to TRBD1. Germline loops: CDR1 SGHRS, CDR2 YFSETQ. The CDR3 has 15 residues. V lost 5 bases and J lost 4; bases outside the gene matches: 6. In DNA form, the CDR3 reads TGCGCCAGCAGTGAACTGGGACAGGGGAATCAGCCCCAGCATTTT. Translating it yields CASSELGQGNQPQHF.

The rearrangement uses TRBV10-2 and TRBJ2-7, with D perhaps matching TRBD2 (5 bases). Germline CDR1 reads WSHSY; CDR2 reads SAAADI. V lost 7 bases to trimming and J lost 1 base, with 14 bases between them. The length of the CDR3 is 14 residues. CDR3 DNA sequence: TGCGCCAGCACTGGTGAGGGCCCTTCCTACGAGCAGTACTTC. Its protein is CASTGEGPSYEQYF.

The genes are TRBV2 and TRBJ2-1; 7 nucleotides agree with TRBD2. Losses at the gene ends were 7 bases for V and 7 bases for J; bases not matched to a gene: 7. CDR3 length: 13 residues. Germline lookup yields CDR1 SNHLY and CDR2 FYNNEI. CDR3 nucleotides: TGTGCCAGCATTAGACTAGCTGAGAATGAGCAGTTCTTC. It is translated as CASIRLAENEQFF.

This clone occurred a few times. The chain couples TRBV7-2 to TRBJ1-2; 7 positions agree with TRBD1. The CDR3 consists of 13 residues. V shed 1 base and J 7 bases; nucleotides not matched to a gene: 3. CDR1 and CDR2 (germline): SGHTA, FQGNSA. CDR3 nucleotides: TGTGCCAGCAGCTTAGAGGGGGCGCGTGGCTACACCTTC. Protein sequence: CASSLEGARGYTF.

This clone was counted between two and nine times. J is TRBJ2-1 and V is TRBV2, with 8 bases identical to TRBD2. Germline V gene lookup returns CDR1 SNHLY and CDR2 FYNNEI. V lost 3 bases and J lost 6; bases outside the gene matches: 16. CDR3 length: 18 residues. This CDR3 is CASSDLGRGSGDINEQFF. Written as DNA, the CDR3 is TGTGCCAGCAGTGATTTAGGTCGTGGTAGCGGGGACATCAATGAGCAGTTCTTC.

The V gene is TRBV25-1, the J gene TRBJ2-7; 9 bases are shared with TRBD1. The CDR3 has 17 amino acids. Germline loops: CDR1 MGHDK, CDR2 SYGVNS. V gave up 4 bases and J gave up 0 bases; unmatched junction bases: 10. CDR3 amino acids: CASSGRVGQGRSYEQYF. CDR3 nucleotide sequence: TGTGCCAGCAGTGGCAGGGTCGGACAGGGGCGCTCCTACGAGCAGTACTTC.

The chain carries TRBV5-1 and TRBJ2-1, with 7 bases fitting TRBD1. Losses at the gene ends were 7 bases for V and 5 bases for J; bases not matched to a gene: 6. This CDR3 is built from 13 residues. Germline CDR1 SGHRS, CDR2 YFSETQ. The CDR3 sequence: CASRTGPNNEQFF. Written as DNA, the CDR3 is TGCGCCAGCCGGACAGGCCCTAACAATGAGCAGTTCTTC.